What follows are 22 T cell receptor beta chains derived from one specimen sequenced in a study of blood T cell repertoires in COVID-19. Sequenced by immunoSEQ multiplex PCR; TCRdb stores in-frame clones only, minus some. Altogether approximately 230,000 clones are present, around 88% being singletons, with the ten largest covering 1.3% to 1.5%. Sequencing was carried out using peripheral blood. These TCRs come from an elderly man with acute or convalescent COVID-19.

The rearrangement links TRBV11-2 to TRBJ2-7, with 11 bases matching TRBD1. This CDR3 spans 15 amino acids. V lost 5 bases to trimming and J lost 0 bases; unmatched junction nucleotides: 3. In germline, CDR1 is SGHAT, CDR2 FQNNGV. CDR3 amino acids: CASSPGTGGSYEQYF. For the CDR3, the DNA is TGTGCCAGCAGCCCCGGGACAGGGGGCTCCTACGAGCAGTACTTC.

V is TRBV2 and J is TRBJ2-7, with TRBD1 matching 9 bases. V shed 8 bases, J shed 1 base, and the junction held 6 bases outside the gene matches. The CDR3 is made up of 14 amino acids. CDR1 SNHLY and CDR2 FYNNEI come from the germline V gene. The CDR3 reads CASRTGTGSYEQYF. Written as DNA, the CDR3 is TGTGCCAGCCGAACCGGGACAGGGTCCTACGAGCAGTACTTC. The full variable domain, rest sourced from reference TRBV2 and TRBJ2-7, is EPEVTQTPSHQVTQMGQEVILRCVPISNHLYFYWYRQILGQKVEFLVSFYNNEISEKSEIFDDQFSVERPDGSNFTLKIRSTKLEDSAMYFCASRTGTGSYEQYFGPGTRLTVT.

This clone was seen a handful of times. J is TRBJ2-5 and V is TRBV7-3, with 8 positions matching TRBD2. V lost 4 bases and J lost 5; bases outside the gene matches: 6. Germline loops: CDR1 SGHTA, CDR2 FQGTGA. This CDR3 is built from 14 residues. The CDR3 nucleotides read TGTGCCAGCAGCTCAGCGGGAGTTGGGGAGACCCAGTACTTC. As protein: CASSSAGVGETQYF.

The chain combines TRBV7-3 with TRBJ1-2, with D possibly being TRBD1 (5 bases). The germline V gene encodes CDR1 SGHTA and CDR2 FQGTGA. V was pared by 1 base and J by 7 bases, with 10 bases between. The CDR3 totals 13 residues. For the CDR3, the DNA is TGTGCCAGCAGCTTAAATCCAGGGCGTGGCTACACCTTC. This codes for CASSLNPGRGYTF.

This clone appeared a single time. The gene calls are TRBV15 and TRBJ1-5; D might be TRBD1 (6 bases). This CDR3 contains 15 residues. Trimming left V 3 bases short and J 4 bases short, with 13 bases between. Per the germline V gene, CDR1 is LNHNV and CDR2 is YYDKDF (reference sequence). CDR3 amino acids: CATSRLTGSNQPQHF. The CDR3, as DNA: TGTGCCACCAGCAGGTTAACAGGGTCGAATCAGCCCCAGCATTTT.

The V call is TRBV9, the J call TRBJ2-7, with TRBD1 matching 7 bases. CDR3 length: 16 amino acids. Germline V CDR1 and CDR2: SGDLS, YYNGEE. V dropped 3 bases and J dropped 2; count of bases not matched to a gene: 11. The CDR3 sequence: CASSGPGTAFPYEQYF. CDR3 coding DNA: TGTGCCAGCAGCGGACCCGGGACAGCATTTCCCTACGAGCAGTACTTC.

The chain couples TRBV11-2 to TRBJ2-5; D might be TRBD2 (6 bases). The CDR3 is 16 residues long. Germline loops: CDR1 SGHAT, CDR2 FQNNGV. Trimming left V 3 bases short and J 3 bases short, with 17 bases between. The CDR3 protein is CASSLYPGTSKETQYF. The CDR3 nucleotides are TGTGCCAGCAGCTTGTACCCCGGGACTTCCAAAGAGACCCAGTACTTC.

The J gene is TRBJ2-3, the V gene TRBV5-1; D gene uncertain. Looked up from germline, CDR1 is SGHRS and CDR2 is YFSETQ. V was clipped by 1 base and J by 3 bases, with 9 bases between them. CDR3 length equals 14 residues. The CDR3: CASSLSLRTDTQYF. In nucleotides, the CDR3 is TGCGCCAGCAGCTTGAGTCTGCGAACAGATACGCAGTATTTT. Looking up the rest from reference TRBV5-1 and TRBJ2-3 gives the full variable domain: KAGVTQTPRYLIKTRGQQVTLSCSPISGHRSVSWYQQTPGQGLQFLFEYFSETQRNKGNFPGRFSGRQFSNSRSEMNVSTLELGDSALYLCASSLSLRTDTQYFGPGTRLTVL.

The chain joins TRBV28 to TRBJ1-5; 7 nucleotides align to TRBD1. V shed 5 bases, J shed 9 bases, and the junction held 16 bases outside the gene matches. The CDR3 is made up of 16 amino acids. Germline CDR1 reads MDHEN; CDR2 reads SYDVKM. CDR3: CASSHSTRGRKVPQHF. CDR3 nucleotide sequence: TGTGCCAGCAGTCATAGTACAAGGGGGCGAAAGGTGCCCCAGCATTTT.

The chain has TRBV6-2 or TRBV6-3 and TRBJ1-5; TRBD1 agrees at 8 bases. The CDR3 sequence is 16 residues long. From germline, CDR1 is MNHEY and CDR2 SVGEGT. Trimming at V came to 4 bases and at J to 5 bases, leaving 10 bases not matched to a gene. Here the CDR3 reads CASSFRTGPRDQPQHF. The CDR3 DNA sequence: TGTGCCAGCAGTTTCCGGACAGGGCCACGAGATCAGCCCCAGCATTTT.

The chain recombines TRBV10-3 with TRBJ1-6, with a tentative D call TRBD1 (5 bases). CDR1 is ENHRY and CDR2 is SYGVKD in the germline V gene. CDR3 size: 15 residues. V lost 3 bases to trimming and J lost 5 bases, with 11 bases between them. The CDR3 reads CAISEGEQDNSPLHF. The CDR3 coding sequence is TGTGCCATCAGTGAAGGGGAACAGGATAATTCACCCCTCCACTTT.

This clone was picked up one time. The rearrangement uses TRBV3-1 (or the pseudogene TRBV3-2) and TRBJ2-5, with D uncertain. Germline values: CDR1 LGHDT, CDR2 YNNKEL (reference sequence). This CDR3 has 16 residues. Trimming took off 1 base at V and 0 bases at J, with 12 bases between the two ends. CDR3 sequence (DNA): TGTGCCAGCAGCCAAGCGAAACTCAGGTACCAAGAGACCCAGTACTTC. Protein sequence: CASSQAKLRYQETQYF.

The rearrangement joins TRBV7-3 to TRBJ2-2; 7 nucleotides line up with TRBD1. V lost 1 base and J lost 1; bases outside the gene matches: 6. The CDR3 length is 17 residues. In germline, CDR1 is SGHTA, CDR2 FQGTGA. The CDR3 region is CASSLNRGQQNTGELFF. The CDR3 region has the DNA TGTGCCAGCAGCTTAAATCGGGGACAGCAGAACACCGGGGAGCTGTTTTTT.

The V gene is TRBV18, the J gene TRBJ2-5; D unresolved. Per germline, CDR1 KGHSH and CDR2 LQKENI. The CDR3 runs to 13 residues. The V and J ends lost 0 bases and 4 bases respectively, with 6 bases between them. Written as DNA, the CDR3 is TGTGCCAGCTCACCACCGGGCAGAGAGACCCAGTACTTC. Its translation is CASSPPGRETQYF.

The table lists this clone with a few counts. CDR3 sequence: CASSPGHRYNSPLHF. The CDR3 DNA reads TGTGCCAGCTCACCCGGACACAGATATAATTCACCCCTCCACTTT. The chain uses TRBV18 and TRBJ1-6, with D possibly TRBD1 on 5 matching bases. Germline-derived CDR1 and CDR2 are KGHSH and LQKENI. Trimming removed 3 bases at V and 4 bases at J, with 10 bases between. The CDR3 spans 15 residues. The entire variable domain, with the rest obtained from reference TRBV18 and TRBJ1-6, is as follows: NAGVMQNPRHLVRRRGQEARLRCSPMKGHSHVYWYRQLPEEGLKFMVYLQKENIIDESGMPKERFSAEFPKEGPSILRIQQVVRGDSAAYFCASSPGHRYNSPLHFGNGTRLTVT.

About this clone: Other DNA sequences in this sample translate to the same CDR3. The chain recombines TRBV5-1 with TRBJ1-2; 8 positions match TRBD1. The CDR3 has 15 residues. Trimming at V came to 4 bases and at J to 2 bases, leaving 7 bases not matched to a gene. The germline V gene has CDR1 SGHRS and CDR2 YFSETQ. CDR3: CASSPRQGTNYGYTF. DNA of the CDR3: TGCGCCAGCAGCCCTAGACAGGGGACCAACTATGGCTACACCTTC.

This chain connects TRBV5-1 to TRBJ1-5; TRBD1 agrees at 10 bases. This CDR3 region has 14 residues. With 4 bases clipped from V and 7 bases from J, the junction kept 5 bases outside the gene matches. The germline gives CDR1 SGHRS, CDR2 YFSETQ. The CDR3 DNA is TGCGCCAGCAGCGCGGACAGGGGGGGACAGCCCCAGCATTTT. Protein sequence: CASSADRGGQPQHF.

V is TRBV10-3 and J is TRBJ2-7; TRBD1 might be the D (5 bases). CDR3 length equals 13 residues. Germline-derived CDR1 and CDR2 are ENHRY and SYGVKD. V was cut by 2 bases and J by 1 base, with 6 bases left in between. CDR3 region: CAISEDRSYEQYF. CDR3 in DNA: TGTGCCATCAGTGAGGACAGATCCTACGAGCAGTACTTC.

The V gene is TRBV7-2, the J gene TRBJ2-3; tentatively, D is TRBD1 (6 bases). In germline, CDR1 is SGHTA, CDR2 FQGNSA. The CDR3 has 15 amino acids. V lost 4 bases, J lost 4 bases, and 15 bases lay in between. CDR3 sequence (DNA): TGTGCCAGCAGCTCGACAGGATTTGTGGCAGATACGCAGTATTTT. It translates to CASSSTGFVADTQYF.

V and J are TRBV7-9 and TRBJ2-1, with 10 bases that match TRBD1. The CDR3 sequence is 16 residues long. The junction had 6 bases not matched to a gene; V was cut back by 3 bases and J by 4 bases. Germline CDR1 and CDR2: SEHNR and FQNEAQ (reference sequence). CDR3 bases: TGTGCCAGCAGCTTGTGGACAGGGGGACAATACAATGAGCAGTTCTTC. Its protein is CASSLWTGGQYNEQFF. Drawing the rest from reference TRBV7-9 and TRBJ2-1, the complete variable domain is DTGVSQNPRHKITKRGQNVTFRCDPISEHNRLYWYRQTLGQGPEFLTYFQNEAQLEKSRLLSDRFSAERPKGSFSTLEIQRTEQGDSAMYLCASSLWTGGQYNEQFFGPGTRLTVL.

This rearrangement joins TRBV18 to TRBJ2-3, with 9 bases aligning to TRBD2. The V gene end was trimmed by 7 bases and the J gene end by 2 bases; junction bases not matched to a gene: 10. From germline, CDR1 is KGHSH and CDR2 LQKENI. This CDR3 has 16 residues. CDR3 DNA: TGTGCCAGCTGGACGGAGCGGGGGGTCTACACAGATACGCAGTATTTT. This gives the protein CASWTERGVYTDTQYF.

This chain joins TRBV7-3 and TRBJ1-1; no reliable D call. Germline loops: CDR1 SGHTA, CDR2 FQGTGA. This CDR3 spans 15 amino acids. V lost 1 base and J lost 1, with 10 bases in between. The CDR3 protein is CASSLNPGSNTEAFF. DNA of the CDR3: TGTGCCAGCAGCTTAAATCCGGGTTCGAACACTGAAGCTTTCTTT.